The clone carrying this T cell receptor (beta chain) was found once. These data come from a study of blood T cell repertoires in COVID-19. Looking at the study overall: COVID-19 samples collected from the United States, Italy and Spain covered acute and convalescent phases. The analysed material was cDNA or gDNA that came from T cells, B-cell-depleted T cells, or PBMCs.

Trimming took 5 bases from V and 0 from J, leaving 8 bases between them. Germline-derived CDR1 and CDR2 are MNHEY and SVGEGT. CDR3 length: 14 amino acids. TCRdb's copy holds only in-frame clones and misses some; the assay was immunoSEQ multiplex PCR. Of under 250,000 clones detected, approximately 90% appear once; the ten largest clones hold roughly 10%. Cohort allocation depended upon clinical history that participants reported. Two consecutive negative NP/OP PCR tests, clearance, or resolved symptoms defined Cohort 3 recovery. The chain couples TRBV6-2 or TRBV6-3 to TRBJ1-5; unclear D gene. The receptor was derived from a man in his thirties or forties who had recovered from COVID-19. The sequenced material came from PBMCs or T cells enriched from blood (not recorded which). The CDR3 protein is CASSGRNSNQPQHF. The CDR3 coding sequence is TGTGCCAGCAGTGGCAGAAATAGCAATCAGCCCCAGCATTTT.